This is a list of T cell receptor beta chains from one sample in a study of shared clonotypes between healthy human individuals. Generated by immunoSEQ multiplex PCR, the TCRdb table keeps only in-frame clones and is missing some. The top ten hold under 0.45% of the sample, which has millions of clones, more than 80% seen once. The source material was naive CD4+ T cells from PBMCs. The source of these receptors is a man younger than 30 in good health. Some clones in this sample may be carry-over from other donors' samples. Each CDR3 is given with its conserved first and last residue. Each record gives: J gene, clone size, D gene, V gene, CDR3 protein, CDR3 DNA. The D gene is left open where the match is weak. Only part of the rows carry a size: once, few, many, or a class if the clone is expanded.

>TRBJ1-5|.|.|TRBV7-2
CASSLEAGRNQPQHF
TGTGCCAGCAGCTTAGAGGCAGGGAGGAATCAGCCCCAGCATTTT
>TRBJ2-3|.|.|TRBV29-1
CSVGGPTGTDTQYF
TGCAGCGTTGGAGGACCCACCGGCACAGATACGCAGTATTTT
>TRBJ2-3|.|.|TRBV13
CASSSRVSADTQYF
TGTGCCAGCAGCTCTAGAGTGTCGGCGGATACGCAGTATTTT
>TRBJ2-4|.|.|TRBV28
CASHGPRPNIQYF
TGTGCCAGCCATGGGCCCAGGCCAAACATTCAGTACTTC
>TRBJ2-2|.|.|TRBV7-9
CASSLLRGTGELFF
TGTGCCAGCAGCTTGCTAAGGGGAACCGGGGAGCTGTTTTTT
>TRBJ1-4|.|.|TRBV6-1
CASSDRSVLGEKLFF
TGTGCCAGCAGTGATAGGTCCGTCCTGGGGGAAAAACTGTTTTTT
>TRBJ2-2|.|TRBD1|TRBV9
CASSVEGGSGELFF
TGTGCCAGCAGCGTCGAAGGGGGCTCGGGGGAGCTGTTTTTT
>TRBJ2-3|.|.|TRBV4-1
CASSRGRDGTDTQYF
TGCGCCAGCAGCCGGGGGCGGGATGGCACAGATACGCAGTATTTT
>TRBJ1-2|.|.|TRBV14
CASSQGRRQINGYTF
TGTGCCAGCAGCCAAGGTAGAAGGCAGATCAATGGCTACACCTTC
>TRBJ1-4|.|.|TRBV28
CASQKILFRKGRHEKLFF
TGTGCCAGCCAGAAGATCCTTTTTAGGAAAGGGCGTCATGAAAAACTGTTTTTT
>TRBJ1-1|few|.|TRBV27
CASSLSTRNTEAFF
TGTGCCAGCAGTTTATCGACTCGTAACACTGAAGCTTTCTTT
>TRBJ1-2|.|.|TRBV12-2
CASRIGVEDYGYTF
TGTGCAAGTCGCATAGGGGTAGAGGACTATGGCTACACCTTC
>TRBJ2-5|.|.|TRBV6-1
CASSERLRLNQETQYF
TGTGCCAGCAGTGAAAGGCTCAGACTGAACCAAGAGACCCAGTACTTC
>TRBJ1-1|once|.|TRBV27
CASSLSTGLNTEAFF
TGTGCCAGCAGTTTATCCACAGGGTTGAACACTGAAGCTTTCTTT
>TRBJ1-3|.|.|TRBV29-1
CSARNSGNTIYF
TGCAGCGCAAGGAACTCTGGAAACACCATATATTTT